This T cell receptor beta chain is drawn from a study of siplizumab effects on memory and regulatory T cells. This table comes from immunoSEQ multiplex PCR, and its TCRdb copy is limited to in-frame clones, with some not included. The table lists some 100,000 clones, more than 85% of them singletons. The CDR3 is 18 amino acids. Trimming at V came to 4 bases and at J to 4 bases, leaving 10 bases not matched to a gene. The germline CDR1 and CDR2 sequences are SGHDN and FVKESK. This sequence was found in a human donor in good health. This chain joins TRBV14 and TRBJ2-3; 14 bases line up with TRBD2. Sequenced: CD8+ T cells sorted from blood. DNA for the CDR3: TGTGCCAGCAGCCCAAATCGGGGACTAGCGGGAGTATCAGATACGCAGTATTTT. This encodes CASSPNRGLAGVSDTQYF.